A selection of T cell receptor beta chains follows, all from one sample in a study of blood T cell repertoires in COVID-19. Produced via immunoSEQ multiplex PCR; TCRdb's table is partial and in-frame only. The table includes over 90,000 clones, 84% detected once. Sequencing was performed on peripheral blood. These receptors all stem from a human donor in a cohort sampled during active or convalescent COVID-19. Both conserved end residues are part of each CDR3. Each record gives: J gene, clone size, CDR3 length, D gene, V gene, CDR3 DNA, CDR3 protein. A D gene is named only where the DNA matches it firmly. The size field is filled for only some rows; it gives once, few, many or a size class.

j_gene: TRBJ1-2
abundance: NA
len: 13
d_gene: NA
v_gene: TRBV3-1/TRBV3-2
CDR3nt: TGTGCCAGCAGCCAACGGACTCTTTATGGCTACACCTTC
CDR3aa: CASSQRTLYGYTF

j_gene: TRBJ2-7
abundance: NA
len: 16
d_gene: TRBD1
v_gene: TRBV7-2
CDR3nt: TGTGCCAGCAGCTTAAGAGGGGGGACAGGGGGCTACGAGCAGTACTTC
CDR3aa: CASSLRGGTGGYEQYF

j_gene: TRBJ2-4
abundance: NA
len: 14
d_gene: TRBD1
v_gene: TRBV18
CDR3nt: TGTGCCAGCTCACCACCAGGGACAGAAAACATTCAGTACTTC
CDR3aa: CASSPPGTENIQYF

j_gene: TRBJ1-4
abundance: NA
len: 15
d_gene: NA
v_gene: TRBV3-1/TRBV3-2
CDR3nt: TGTGCCAGCAGCCAATCGGACAGTGCTAATGAAAAACTGTTTTTT
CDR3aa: CASSQSDSANEKLFF

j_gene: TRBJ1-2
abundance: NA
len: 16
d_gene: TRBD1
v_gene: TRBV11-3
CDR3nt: TGTGCCAGCAGCTTAGATCGTTCGACAGGGTCCTATGGCTACACCTTC
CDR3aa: CASSLDRSTGSYGYTF

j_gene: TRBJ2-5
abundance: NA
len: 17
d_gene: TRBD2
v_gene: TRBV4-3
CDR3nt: TGCGCCAGCAGCCAAGATAACAGCGGGGGGCCCCAAGAGACCCAGTACTTC
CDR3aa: CASSQDNSGGPQETQYF

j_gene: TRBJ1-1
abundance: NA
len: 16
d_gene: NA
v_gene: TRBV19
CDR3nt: TGTGCCAGTACGAAGCCGGGGGGGCCAAAGAACACTGAAGCTTTCTTT
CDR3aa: CASTKPGGPKNTEAFF

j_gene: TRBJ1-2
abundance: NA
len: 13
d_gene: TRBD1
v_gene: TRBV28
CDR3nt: TGTGCCACCACCAGGGGGCGAGACTATGGCTACACCTTC
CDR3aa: CATTRGRDYGYTF

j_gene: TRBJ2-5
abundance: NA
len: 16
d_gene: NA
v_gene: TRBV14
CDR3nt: TGTGCCAGCAGCCAAGTGCGGGGGCTGACGGGAGAGACCCAGTACTTC
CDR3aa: CASSQVRGLTGETQYF

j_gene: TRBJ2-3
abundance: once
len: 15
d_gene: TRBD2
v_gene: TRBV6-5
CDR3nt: TGTGCCTTAGAGACAGCGGGGGGGAACACAGATACGCAGTATTTT
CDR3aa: CALETAGGNTDTQYF

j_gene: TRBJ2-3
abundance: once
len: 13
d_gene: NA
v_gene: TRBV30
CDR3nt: TGTGCCTGGAGCCCTCTAGGCCAGGGTACGCAGTATTTT
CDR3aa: CAWSPLGQGTQYF

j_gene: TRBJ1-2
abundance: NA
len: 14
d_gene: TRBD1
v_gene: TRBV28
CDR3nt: TGTGCCAGCAGTTGGGCAGGGGGCAGCTATGGCTACACCTTC
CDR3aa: CASSWAGGSYGYTF

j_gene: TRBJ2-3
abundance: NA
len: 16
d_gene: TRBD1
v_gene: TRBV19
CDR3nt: TGTGCCAGTAGCAAAAGACAGGGTGTGGGCACAGATACGCAGTATTTT
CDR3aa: CASSKRQGVGTDTQYF

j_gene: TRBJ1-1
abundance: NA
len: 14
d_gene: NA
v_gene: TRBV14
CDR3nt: TGTGCCAGCAGCAATGACATACCGAACACTGAAGCTTTCTTT
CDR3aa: CASSNDIPNTEAFF

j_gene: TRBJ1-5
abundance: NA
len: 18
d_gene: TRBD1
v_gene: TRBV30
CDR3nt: TGTGCCTGGAGTGTACAGGTCAGGGGGTTTCATAGCAATCAGCCCCAGCATTTT
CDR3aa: CAWSVQVRGFHSNQPQHF

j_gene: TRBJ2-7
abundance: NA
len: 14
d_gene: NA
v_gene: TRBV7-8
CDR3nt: TGTGCCAGCAGCTTAGCAGGCCGGGTCTACGAGCAGTACTTC
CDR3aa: CASSLAGRVYEQYF

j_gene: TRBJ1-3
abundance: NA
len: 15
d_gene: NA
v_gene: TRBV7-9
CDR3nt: TGTGCCAGCAGCTTACAGGGGAGCTCTGGAAACACCATATATTTT
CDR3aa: CASSLQGSSGNTIYF

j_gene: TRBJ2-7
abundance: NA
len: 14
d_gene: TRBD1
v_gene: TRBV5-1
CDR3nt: TGCGCCAGCAGCTTGGAGCAGGGGGCCTACGAGCAGTACTTC
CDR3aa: CASSLEQGAYEQYF

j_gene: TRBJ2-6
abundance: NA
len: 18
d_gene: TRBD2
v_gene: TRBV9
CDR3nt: TGTGCCAGCAGCGTAGATCCAGCGGGGAGGTCTGGGGCCAACGTCCTGACTTTC
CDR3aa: CASSVDPAGRSGANVLTF

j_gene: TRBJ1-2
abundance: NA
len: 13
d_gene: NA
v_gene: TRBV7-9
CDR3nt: TGTGCCAGCAGCTTAGGGGCAGGCCATGGCTACACCTTC
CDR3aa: CASSLGAGHGYTF

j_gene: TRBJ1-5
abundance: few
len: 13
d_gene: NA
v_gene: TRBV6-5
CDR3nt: TGTGCCAGCAGCCAGGGTAGCAATCAGCCCCAGCATTTT
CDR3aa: CASSQGSNQPQHF

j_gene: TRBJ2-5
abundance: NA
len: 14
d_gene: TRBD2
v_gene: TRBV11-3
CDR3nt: TGTGCCAGCTCAGGGACTAGCGATCCATCGGCCCAGTACTTC
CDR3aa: CASSGTSDPSAQYF

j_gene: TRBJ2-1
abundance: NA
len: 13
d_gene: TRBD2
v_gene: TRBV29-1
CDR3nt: TGCAGCGCGGGGACTAGCGCCTACAATGAGCAGTTCTTC
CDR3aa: CSAGTSAYNEQFF

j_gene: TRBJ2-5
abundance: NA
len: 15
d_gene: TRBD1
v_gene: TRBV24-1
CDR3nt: TGTGCCACCAGTGCATCCGGGACAGGGCAAGAGACCCAGTACTTC
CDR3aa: CATSASGTGQETQYF

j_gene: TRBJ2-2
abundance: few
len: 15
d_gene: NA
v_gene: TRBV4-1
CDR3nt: TGCGCCAGCAGCCGGGGGGTCATGAACACCGGGGAGCTGTTTTTT
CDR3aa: CASSRGVMNTGELFF

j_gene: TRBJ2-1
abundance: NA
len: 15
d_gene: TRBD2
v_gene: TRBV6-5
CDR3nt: TGTGCCAGCAGCATTAGCGGGAGCTCCTACAATGAGCAGTTCTTC
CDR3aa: CASSISGSSYNEQFF

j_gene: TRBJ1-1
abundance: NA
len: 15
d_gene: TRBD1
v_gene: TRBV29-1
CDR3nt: TGCAGCGTTGAAGTTATGGACAGGAGGAACACTGAAGCTTTCTTT
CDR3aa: CSVEVMDRRNTEAFF

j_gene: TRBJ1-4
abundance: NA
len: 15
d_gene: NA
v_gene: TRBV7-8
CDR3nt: TGTGCCAGCAGCTATGAGGGGGCAACTAATGAAAAACTGTTTTTT
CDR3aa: CASSYEGATNEKLFF

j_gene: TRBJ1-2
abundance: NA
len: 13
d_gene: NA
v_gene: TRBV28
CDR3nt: TGTGCCAGCAGGGACCAGGGATACTATGGCTACACCTTC
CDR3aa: CASRDQGYYGYTF

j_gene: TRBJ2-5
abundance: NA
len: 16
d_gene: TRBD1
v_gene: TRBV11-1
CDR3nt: TGTGCCAGCAGCTTAGGACAGGGGGCGGGCCAAGAGACCCAGTACTTC
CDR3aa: CASSLGQGAGQETQYF

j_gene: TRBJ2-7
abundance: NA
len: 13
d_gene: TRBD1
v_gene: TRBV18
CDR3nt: TGTGCCAGCTCCCTTGGACAGGGTTACGAGCAGTACTTC
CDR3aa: CASSLGQGYEQYF

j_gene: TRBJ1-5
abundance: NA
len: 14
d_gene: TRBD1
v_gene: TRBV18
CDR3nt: TGTGCCAGCTCAGAGGGACAGGGGGGTCAGCCCCAGCATTTT
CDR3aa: CASSEGQGGQPQHF

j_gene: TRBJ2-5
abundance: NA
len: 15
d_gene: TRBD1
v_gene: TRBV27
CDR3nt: TGTGCCAGCAGTTTTTACAGGGGGCGTGAGGAGACCCAGTACTTC
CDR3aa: CASSFYRGREETQYF

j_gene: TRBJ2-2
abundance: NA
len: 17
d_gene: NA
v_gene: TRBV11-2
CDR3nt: TGTGCCAGCAGCTTAGCCGAAGCGCCCGCGAACACCGGGGAGCTGTTTTTT
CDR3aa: CASSLAEAPANTGELFF

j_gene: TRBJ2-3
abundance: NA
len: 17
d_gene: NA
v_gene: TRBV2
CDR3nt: TGTGCCAGCAAGTCCGCGATCCGGGACAAATACACAGATACGCAGTATTTT
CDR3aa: CASKSAIRDKYTDTQYF

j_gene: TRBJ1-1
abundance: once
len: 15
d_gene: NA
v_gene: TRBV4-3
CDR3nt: TGCGCCAGCAGCCCCACTTCACAGGGTTTCACTGAAGCTTTCTTT
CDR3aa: CASSPTSQGFTEAFF

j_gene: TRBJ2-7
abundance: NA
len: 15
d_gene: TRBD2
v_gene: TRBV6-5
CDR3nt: TGTGCCAGCAGTTACAAACTCGGGTCGGGGGGCGAGCAGTACTTC
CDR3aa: CASSYKLGSGGEQYF